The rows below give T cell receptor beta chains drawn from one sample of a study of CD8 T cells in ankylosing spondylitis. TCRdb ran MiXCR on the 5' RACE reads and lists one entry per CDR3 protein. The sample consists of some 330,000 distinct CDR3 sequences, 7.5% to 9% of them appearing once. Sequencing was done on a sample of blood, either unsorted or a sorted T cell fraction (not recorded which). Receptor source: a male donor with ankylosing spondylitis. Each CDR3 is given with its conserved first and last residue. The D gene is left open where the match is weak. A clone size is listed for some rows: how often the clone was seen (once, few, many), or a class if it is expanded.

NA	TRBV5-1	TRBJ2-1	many	TGCGCCAGCAGCTTACGGGGAGCGCGGTACAATGAGCAGTTCTTC	CASSLRGARYNEQFF
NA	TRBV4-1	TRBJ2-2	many	TGCGCCAGCAGCCAAGTCGTTAGCAAGAACACCGGGGAGCTGTTTTTT	CASSQVVSKNTGELFF
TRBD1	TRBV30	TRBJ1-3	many	TGTGCCTGGAACCACGGACAGGGAGGTGGAAACACCATATATTTT	CAWNHGQGGGNTIYF
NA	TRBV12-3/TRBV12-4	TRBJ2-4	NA	TGTGCCAGCAGTTTTGGGGACTCAAACATTCAGTACTTC	CASSFGDSNIQYF
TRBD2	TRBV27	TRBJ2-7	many	TGTGCCAGCAGTCACGGACTAGCGGACGAGCAGTACTTC	CASSHGLADEQYF
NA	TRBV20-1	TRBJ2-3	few	TGCAGTGCTAGAGATCGGGTGGGATCGGATACGCAGTATTTT	CSARDRVGSDTQYF
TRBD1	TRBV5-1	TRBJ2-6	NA	TGCGCCAGCGTCGGACAGGGACTCTCTGGGGCCAACGTCCTGACTTTC	CASVGQGLSGANVLTF
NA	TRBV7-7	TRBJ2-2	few	TGTGCCAGCAGCCCCGGTGGCGGTTACACCGGGGAGCTGTTTTTT	CASSPGGGYTGELFF
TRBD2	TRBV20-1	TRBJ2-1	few	TGCAGTGCTATGAGGGGAGCGGGAGGGAAAAATGAGCAGTTCTTC	CSAMRGAGGKNEQFF
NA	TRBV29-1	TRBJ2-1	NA	TGCAGCGTTGAAGACTCCAAAGACAATGAGCAGTTCTTC	CSVEDSKDNEQFF
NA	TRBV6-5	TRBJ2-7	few	TGTGCCAGCAGCGGTGATGAAGAGCAGTACTTC	CASSGDEEQYF
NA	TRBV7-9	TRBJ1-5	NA	TGTGCCAGCAGCTCTGGACCGCCAAGGTATCAGCCCCAGCATTTT	CASSSGPPRYQPQHF
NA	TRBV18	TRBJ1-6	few	TGTGCCAGCTCACCAGAGAACAGTAATTCACCCCTCCACTTT	CASSPENSNSPLHF
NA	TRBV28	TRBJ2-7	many	TGTGCCAGCAGTTTTCGCCCCTACGAGCAGTACTTC	CASSFRPYEQYF
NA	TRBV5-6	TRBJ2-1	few	TGTGCCAGCAGCCCCTTCGGGGACGGCTCCTACAATGAGCAGTTCTTC	CASSPFGDGSYNEQFF
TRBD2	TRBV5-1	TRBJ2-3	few	TGCGCCAGCAGCTTTCTAGCGGGGACTAGCACAGATACGCAGTATTTT	CASSFLAGTSTDTQYF
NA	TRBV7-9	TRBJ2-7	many	TGTGCCAGCAGCTTGACCTCGGGGTTGAACTACGAGCAGTACTTC	CASSLTSGLNYEQYF
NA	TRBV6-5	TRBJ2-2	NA	TGTGCCAGCAGTTACTCGGTGGCCGGGGAGCTGTTTTTT	CASSYSVAGELFF
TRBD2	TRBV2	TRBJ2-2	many	TGTGCCAGCGGCGGGGGAGTCGGGTGGACCGGGGAGCTGTTTTTT	CASGGGVGWTGELFF
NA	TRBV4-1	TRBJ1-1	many	TGCGCCAGCAGCCAAGGCCGGGACACCTTGAACACTGAAGCTTTCTTT	CASSQGRDTLNTEAFF
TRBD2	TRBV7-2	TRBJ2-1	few	TGTGCCAGCAGCTTTGCGGGACTAGCGGCTTCCATTTACAATGAGCAGTTCTTC	CASSFAGLAASIYNEQFF
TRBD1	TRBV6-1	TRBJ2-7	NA	TGTGCCAGCACCCAGAAAGTGGTGGACAGGCCCTACGAGCAGTACTTC	CASTQKVVDRPYEQYF
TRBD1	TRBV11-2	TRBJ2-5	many	TGTGCCAGCAGCGATAGTGGGTGGACAGGGCAAGAGACCCAGTACTTC	CASSDSGWTGQETQYF
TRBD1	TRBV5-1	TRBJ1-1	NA	TGCGCCAGCAGCTTGGGGGCTACAGGGGAAACTGAAGCTTTCTTT	CASSLGATGETEAFF
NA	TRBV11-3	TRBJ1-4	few	TGTGCCAGCAGCACGGACAGAGAGGAAAAACTGTTTTTT	CASSTDREEKLFF
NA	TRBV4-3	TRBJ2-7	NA	TGCGCCAGCAGCCAAGACCAGGGGTTCTCCTACGAGCAGTACTTC	CASSQDQGFSYEQYF
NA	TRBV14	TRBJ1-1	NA	TGTGCCAGCAGCCCGCCCCGTGAGACAGCGAGCAACACTGAAGCTTTCTTT	CASSPPRETASNTEAFF
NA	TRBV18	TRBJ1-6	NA	TGTGCCAGCTCACCATCCTCACCCCTCCACTTT	CASSPSSPLHF
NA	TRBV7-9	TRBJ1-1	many	TGTGCCAGCAGCGACCGCAGCTTTAACACTGAAGCTTTCTTT	CASSDRSFNTEAFF
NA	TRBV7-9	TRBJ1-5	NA	TGTGCCAGCAGCTCATTTGAGGGATCAAATCAGCCCCAGCATTTT	CASSSFEGSNQPQHF
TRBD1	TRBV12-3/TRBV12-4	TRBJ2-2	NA	TGTGCCAGCAGTCAACGACAGGGGTCGGGCACCGGGGAGCTGTTTTTT	CASSQRQGSGTGELFF
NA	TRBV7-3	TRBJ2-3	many	TGTGCCAGCAGCTTAGCACCGGGAGCTCCAGATACGCAGTATTTT	CASSLAPGAPDTQYF
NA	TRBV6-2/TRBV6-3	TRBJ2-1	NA	TGTGCCAGCAGGCAAACGTTCAACAATGAGCAGTTCTTC	CASRQTFNNEQFF
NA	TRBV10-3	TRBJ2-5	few	TGTGCCATCAGCGATGGACAGCCTCGAGAGACCCAGTACTTC	CAISDGQPRETQYF
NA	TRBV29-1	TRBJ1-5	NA	TGCAGCGTTGGATTGGATAGCAATCAGCCCCAGCATTTT	CSVGLDSNQPQHF
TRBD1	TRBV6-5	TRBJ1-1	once	TGTGCCAGCAGTCACGGGACAGGGAACACTGAAGCTTTCTTT	CASSHGTGNTEAFF
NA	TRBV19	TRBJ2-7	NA	TGTGCCAGTAGTGTTCTGACAGGAAGAATCTACGAGCAGTACTTC	CASSVLTGRIYEQYF
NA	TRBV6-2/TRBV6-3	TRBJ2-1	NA	TGTGCCAGCAGTGCAGGGACGGGTGAGCAGTTCTTC	CASSAGTGEQFF
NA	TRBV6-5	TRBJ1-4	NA	TGTGCCAGCAGTTATGATCTAATGAGTGGAAAACTGTTTTTT	CASSYDLMSGKLFF
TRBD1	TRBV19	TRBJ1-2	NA	TGTGCCAGTAGTATGCGGCAGGGGGGACGGGGCTACACCTTC	CASSMRQGGRGYTF
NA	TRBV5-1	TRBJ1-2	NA	TGCGCCAGCAGCTTGGGTACAGCAAACTATGGCTACACCTTC	CASSLGTANYGYTF
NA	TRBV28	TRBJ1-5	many	TGTGCCAGCAGTTTTCGGGGTGGGCATCAGCCCCAGCATTTT	CASSFRGGHQPQHF
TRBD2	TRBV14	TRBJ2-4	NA	TGTGCCAGCAGCCGGACTAGCGTTAGAAACATTCAGTACTTC	CASSRTSVRNIQYF
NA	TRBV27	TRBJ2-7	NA	TGTGCCAGCAGTATCGCCCCGATTGGAGGGCTCGAGCAGTACTTC	CASSIAPIGGLEQYF
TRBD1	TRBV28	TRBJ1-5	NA	TGTGCCAGCAGTTGGGGGCAGGGGGACCCTCAGCCCCAGCATTTT	CASSWGQGDPQPQHF
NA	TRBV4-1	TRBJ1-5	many	TGCGCCAGCAGCCGGGCCTCGGGAGGCAATCAGCCCCAGCATTTT	CASSRASGGNQPQHF
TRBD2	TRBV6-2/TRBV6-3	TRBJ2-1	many	TGTGCCAGCAGTTACTGGCGCGGGACTAGCGGGATCCTTTTAGCCTACAATGAGCAGTTCTTC	CASSYWRGTSGILLAYNEQFF
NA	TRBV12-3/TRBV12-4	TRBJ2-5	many	TGTGCCAGCAGGTGGGCGGGGCAAGAGACCCAGTACTTC	CASRWAGQETQYF
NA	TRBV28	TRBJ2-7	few	TGTGCCAGCAGACCGGGACTCCGGAGCTCCTACGAGCAGTACTTC	CASRPGLRSSYEQYF
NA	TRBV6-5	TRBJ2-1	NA	TGTGCCAGCAGTTATTCGGGGCGGACGAGGAATGAGCAGTTCTTC	CASSYSGRTRNEQFF
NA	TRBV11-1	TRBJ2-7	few	TGTGCCAGCAGTTCCCACCGAGGGGGCGAGCAGTACTTC	CASSSHRGGEQYF
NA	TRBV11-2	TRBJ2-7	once	TGTGCCAGCAGCTTAGGGGACGGGCCCTACGAGCAGTACTTC	CASSLGDGPYEQYF
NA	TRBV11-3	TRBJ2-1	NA	TGTGCCAGCAGCTTCCAGGGCCGCGGGGATGAGCAGTTCTTC	CASSFQGRGDEQFF
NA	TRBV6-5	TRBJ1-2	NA	TGTGCCAGCAGTTATGAGGGCTCTCACTATGGCTACACCTTC	CASSYEGSHYGYTF
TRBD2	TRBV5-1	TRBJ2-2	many	TGTGCCAGCAGTTTAGCGGGGGGGAACACCGGGGAGCTGTTTTTT	CASSLAGGNTGELFF
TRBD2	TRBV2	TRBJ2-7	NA	TGTGCCAGCACTCCTAGCGGGAGCTCCGAGCAGTACTTC	CASTPSGSSEQYF
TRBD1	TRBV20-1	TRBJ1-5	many	TGCAGTGCTCGACCCCATGGCGGGACAGGGGGCAGACAGCCCCAGCATTTT	CSARPHGGTGGRQPQHF
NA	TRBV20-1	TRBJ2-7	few	TGCAGTGCTAGCGGCGGGACCTCCTACGAGCAGTACTTC	CSASGGTSYEQYF
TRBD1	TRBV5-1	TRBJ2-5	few	TGCGCCAGCAGCCCAGGACAGGGCGCGGGTGAGACCCAGTACTTC	CASSPGQGAGETQYF
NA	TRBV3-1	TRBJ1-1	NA	TGTGCCAGCAGCCAATCCACGAACACTGAAGCTTTCTTT	CASSQSTNTEAFF